The 5 T cell receptor beta chains presented below share a single source sample, sequenced in a study of T-cell memory formation after mild COVID-19. MiXCR, applied by TCRdb to the 5' RACE reads, yields one record per CDR3 protein. This repertoire shows some 62,000 distinct CDR3 sequences, around 10% found once; its top ten account for approximately 1.1%. The sequenced sample was PBMCs or a T cell subset sorted from them (not recorded which). The source is a man between 18 and 35 years old who had mild COVID-19 (a few samples of this study predate the infection). Cell type and time point are not known.

This clonotype has a handful of counts. The rearrangement links TRBV7-3 to TRBJ2-3, with D tentatively TRBD2 (7 bases). CDR3 length: 17 amino acids. V lost 5 bases, J lost 6 bases, and 24 bases lay in between. Germline CDR1 SGHTA, CDR2 FQGTGA. For the CDR3, the DNA is TGTGCCAGCAGCCCCCGAGGGTCGGGGGGCCAGGGGGATACGCAGTATTTT. This translates into CASSPRGSGGQGDTQYF.

The chain employs TRBV14 and TRBJ1-1, with D tentatively TRBD1 (5 bases). Germline V lookup: CDR1 SGHDN, CDR2 FVKESK. The CDR3 covers 14 residues. V was clipped by 2 bases and J by 5 bases, with 12 bases between them. CDR3 sequence reads: CASSQRGGYTEAFF. DNA for the CDR3: TGTGCCAGCAGCCAAAGGGGTGGGTATACTGAAGCTTTCTTT.

A few counts support this clonotype. The rearrangement uses TRBV5-1 and TRBJ2-1, with D hard to call. The germline CDR1 and CDR2 sequences are SGHRS and YFSETQ. CDR3 size: 15 residues. Trimming stripped 4 bases from V and 0 bases from J, with 11 bases between. CDR3 residues: CASSPELSSYNEQFF. Written as DNA, the CDR3 is TGCGCCAGCAGCCCTGAGCTGAGCTCCTACAATGAGCAGTTCTTC.

The table lists this clonotype with a few counts. This chain uses TRBV7-2 with TRBJ2-1, with 7 positions matching TRBD2. V dropped 5 bases and J dropped 2; count of bases not matched to a gene: 3. The germline V gene has CDR1 SGHTA and CDR2 FQGNSA. The CDR3 is 14 amino acids. The CDR3 DNA sequence: TGTGCCAGCAGCCTAAGCGGGGCCTACAATGAGCAGTTCTTC. Translated: CASSLSGAYNEQFF. The entire variable domain, with the rest obtained from reference TRBV7-2 and TRBJ2-1, is as follows: GAGVSQSPSNKVTEKGKDVELRCDPISGHTALYWYRQSLGQGLEFLIYFQGNSAPDKSGLPSDRFSAERTGGSVSTLTIQRTQQEDSAVYLCASSLSGAYNEQFFGPGTRLTVL.

In its sample, this clonotype was seen a few times. J is TRBJ2-1 and V is TRBV29-1; D could derive from TRBD1 or TRBD2 (5 bases each). CDR1 is SQVTM and CDR2 is ANQGSEA in the germline V gene. Deletions cut 3 bases from V and 4 bases from J, with 13 bases between. CDR3 size: 14 residues. The CDR3: CSVEPGARYNEQFF. CDR3 DNA: TGCAGCGTTGAGCCCGGGGCGAGGTACAATGAGCAGTTCTTC.